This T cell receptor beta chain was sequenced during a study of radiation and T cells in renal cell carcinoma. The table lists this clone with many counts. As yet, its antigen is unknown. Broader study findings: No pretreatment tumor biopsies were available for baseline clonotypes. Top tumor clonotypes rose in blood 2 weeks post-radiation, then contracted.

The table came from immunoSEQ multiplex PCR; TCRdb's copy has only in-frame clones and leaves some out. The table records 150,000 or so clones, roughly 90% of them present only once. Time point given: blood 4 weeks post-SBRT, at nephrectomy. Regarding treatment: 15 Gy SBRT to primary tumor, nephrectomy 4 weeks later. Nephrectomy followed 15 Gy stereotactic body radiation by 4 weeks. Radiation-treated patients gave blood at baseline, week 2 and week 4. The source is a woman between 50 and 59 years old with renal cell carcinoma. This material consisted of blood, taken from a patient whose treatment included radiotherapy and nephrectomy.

This CDR3 is CASSLNKGAVTGELFF. The CDR3 nucleotides read TGTGCCAGCAGCTTAAACAAGGGGGCAGTAACCGGGGAGCTGTTTTTT. This chain links TRBV11-2 with TRBJ2-2, with TRBD1 matching over 7 bases. In germline, CDR1 is SGHAT, CDR2 FQNNGV. This CDR3 spans 16 amino acids. After removal of 2 bases from V and 5 bases from J, the junction contained 8 bases not matched to a gene.